This T cell receptor (beta chain) derives from a study of PD-1 blockade in classical Hodgkin lymphoma. Profiled with immunoSEQ multiplex PCR; TCRdb holds only in-frame clones, not every one. The sample includes approximately 52,000 clones, 86% of them seen just once. Documented time point: cycle 4 day 1 (C4D1), after less than seven weeks of nivolumab. Each patient's relapse followed autologous stem cell transplantation, and brentuximab vedotin exposure varied. Trimming took 4 bases from V and 7 from J; bases not matched to a gene: 8. The CDR3 spans 15 residues. From germline, CDR1 is MNHNS and CDR2 SASEGT.

The clonotype comes from a human donor with classical Hodgkin lymphoma. The sequenced sample was peripheral blood mononuclear cells (PBMCs), obtained before the fourth cycle of nivolumab. The chain joins TRBV6-1 to TRBJ2-1; TRBD1 aligns across 9 bases. The CDR3 is CASSGPGTGSNEQFF. CDR3 DNA sequence: TGTGCCAGCAGTGGACCCGGGACAGGGTCAAATGAGCAGTTCTTC.